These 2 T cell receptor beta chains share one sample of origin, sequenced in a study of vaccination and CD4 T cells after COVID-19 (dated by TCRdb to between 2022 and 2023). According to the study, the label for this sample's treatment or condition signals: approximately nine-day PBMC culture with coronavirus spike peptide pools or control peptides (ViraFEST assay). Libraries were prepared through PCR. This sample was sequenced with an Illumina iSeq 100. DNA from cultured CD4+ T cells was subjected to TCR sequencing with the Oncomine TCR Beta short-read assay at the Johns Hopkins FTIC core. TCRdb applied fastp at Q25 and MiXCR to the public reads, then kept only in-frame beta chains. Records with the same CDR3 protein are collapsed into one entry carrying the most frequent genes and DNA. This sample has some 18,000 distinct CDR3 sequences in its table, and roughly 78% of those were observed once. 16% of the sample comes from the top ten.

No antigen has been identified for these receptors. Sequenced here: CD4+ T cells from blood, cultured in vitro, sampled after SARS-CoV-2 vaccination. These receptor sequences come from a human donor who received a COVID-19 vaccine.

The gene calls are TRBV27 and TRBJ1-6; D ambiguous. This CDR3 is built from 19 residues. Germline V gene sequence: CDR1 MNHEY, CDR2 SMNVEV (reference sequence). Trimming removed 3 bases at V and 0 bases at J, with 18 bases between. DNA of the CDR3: TGTGCCAGCAGTTTTTCCCCGACGGGCCCGAGCTCCTATAATTCACCCCTCCACTTT. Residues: CASSFSPTGPSSYNSPLHF.

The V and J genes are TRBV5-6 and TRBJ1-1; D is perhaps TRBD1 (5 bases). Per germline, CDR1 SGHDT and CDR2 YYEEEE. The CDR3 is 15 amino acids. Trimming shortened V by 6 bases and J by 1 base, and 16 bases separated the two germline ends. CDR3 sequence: CASTRWGIWNTEAFF. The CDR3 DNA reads TGTGCCAGCACCCGGTGGGGCATTTGGAACACTGAAGCTTTCTTT.